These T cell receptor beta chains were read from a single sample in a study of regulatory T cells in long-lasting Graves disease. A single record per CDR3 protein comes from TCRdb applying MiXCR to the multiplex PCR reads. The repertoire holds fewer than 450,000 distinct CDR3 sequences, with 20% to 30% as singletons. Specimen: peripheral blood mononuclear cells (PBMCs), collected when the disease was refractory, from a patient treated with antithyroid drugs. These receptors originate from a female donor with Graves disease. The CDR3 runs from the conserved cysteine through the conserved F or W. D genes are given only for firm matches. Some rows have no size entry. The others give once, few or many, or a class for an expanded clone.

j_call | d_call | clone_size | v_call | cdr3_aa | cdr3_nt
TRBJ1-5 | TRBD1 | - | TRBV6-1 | CASSTGQGEDQPQHF | TGTGCCAGCAGTACCGGACAGGGAGAGGATCAGCCCCAGCATTTT
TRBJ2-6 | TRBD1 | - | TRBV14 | CASSRRGDRGFSGANVLTF | TGTGCCAGCAGCCGCCGTGGGGACAGGGGTTTCTCTGGGGCCAACGTCCTGACTTTC
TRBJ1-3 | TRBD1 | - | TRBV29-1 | CSAGQGGNTIYF | TGCAGCGCGGGACAGGGAGGAAACACCATATATTTT
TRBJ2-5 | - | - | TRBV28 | CASSTVGAGQETQYF | TGTGCCAGCAGTACCGTTGGGGCAGGCCAAGAGACCCAGTACTTC
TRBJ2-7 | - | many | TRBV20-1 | CSAGGSHEQYF | TGCAGTGCAGGGGGGTCCCACGAGCAGTACTTC
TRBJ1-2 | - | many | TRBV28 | CASSGFSYTF | TGTGCCAGCAGCGGTTTTAGCTACACCTTC
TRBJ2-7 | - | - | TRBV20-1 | CSASSGIQVAYEQYF | TGCAGTGCTAGTTCCGGGATTCAGGTGGCGTACGAGCAGTACTTC
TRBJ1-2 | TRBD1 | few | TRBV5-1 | CASSLDRGTGYGYTF | TGCGCCAGCAGCTTGGATAGAGGGACAGGGTATGGCTACACCTTC
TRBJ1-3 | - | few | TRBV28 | CASSLPGPTSGNTIYF | TGTGCCAGCAGTTTACCGGGTCCGACCTCTGGAAACACCATATATTTT
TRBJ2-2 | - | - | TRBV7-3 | CASSLGGVGKNTGELFF | TGTGCCAGCAGCCTGGGGGGCGTAGGGAAAAACACCGGGGAGCTGTTTTTT
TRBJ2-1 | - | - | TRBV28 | CATGAGSTYNEQFF | TGTGCGACTGGGGCTGGATCAACCTACAATGAGCAGTTCTTC
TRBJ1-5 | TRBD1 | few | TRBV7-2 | CASSLDRGADQPQHF | TGTGCCAGCAGCCTCGACAGGGGCGCAGATCAGCCCCAGCATTTT
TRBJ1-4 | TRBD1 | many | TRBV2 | CASSPGTGNEKLFF | TGTGCCAGCAGCCCCGGGACAGGGAACGAAAAACTGTTTTTT
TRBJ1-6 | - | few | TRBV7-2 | CASSLGALGQPLHF | TGTGCCAGCAGCTTAGGGGCGCTCGGACAACCCCTCCACTTT
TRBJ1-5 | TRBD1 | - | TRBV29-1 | CSTSRDSNQPQHF | TGCAGCACCAGCCGGGACAGTAATCAGCCCCAGCATTTT
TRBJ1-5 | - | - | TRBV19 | CASSTTSRGQPQHF | TGTGCCAGTAGTACCACTTCGAGGGGTCAGCCCCAGCATTTT
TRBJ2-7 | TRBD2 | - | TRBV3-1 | CASSPRGGLAGVSSYEQYF | TGTGCCAGCAGCCCCCGGGGGGGACTAGCGGGGGTGAGCTCCTACGAGCAGTACTTC
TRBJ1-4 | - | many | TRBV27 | CASSLEGILSPTNEKLFF | TGTGCCAGCAGTCTGGAAGGGATTCTGAGCCCAACTAATGAAAAACTGTTTTTT
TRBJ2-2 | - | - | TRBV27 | CASTRSGATGELFF | TGTGCCAGCACCCGGTCGGGAGCCACCGGGGAGCTGTTTTTT
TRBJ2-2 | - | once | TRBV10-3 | CAISEGQLVGELFF | TGTGCCATCAGTGAAGGCCAGCTCGTCGGGGAGCTGTTTTTT
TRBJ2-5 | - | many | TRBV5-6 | CASSWRTAEETQYF | TGTGCCAGCAGCTGGAGGACAGCCGAAGAGACCCAGTACTTC
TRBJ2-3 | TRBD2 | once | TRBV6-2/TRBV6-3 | CASSGGRGNTDTQYF | TGTGCCAGCAGTGGCGGGAGGGGCAACACAGATACGCAGTATTTT
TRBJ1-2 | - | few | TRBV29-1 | CSVARENYGYTF | TGCAGCGTTGCCCGGGAGAACTATGGCTACACCTTC
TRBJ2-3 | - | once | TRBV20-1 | CSARALVNTDTQYF | TGCAGTGCTAGAGCCTTGGTGAACACAGATACGCAGTATTTT
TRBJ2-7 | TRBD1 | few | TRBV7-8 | CASSLVGQGFPHEQYF | TGTGCCAGCAGCTTAGTGGGACAGGGCTTTCCCCACGAGCAGTACTTC
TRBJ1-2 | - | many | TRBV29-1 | CSVGANYGYTF | TGCAGCGTTGGGGCCAACTATGGCTACACCTTC
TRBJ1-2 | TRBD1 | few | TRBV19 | CASTSGTGNYGYTF | TGTGCCAGTACCTCCGGGACAGGGAACTATGGCTACACCTTC
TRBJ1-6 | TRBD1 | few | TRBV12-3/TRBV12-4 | CASSADRGESPLHF | TGTGCCAGCAGTGCGGACAGGGGGGAATCACCCCTCCACTTT
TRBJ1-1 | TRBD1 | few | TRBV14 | CASSQDLTGEAFF | TGTGCCAGCAGCCAAGATCTGACAGGGGAAGCTTTCTTT
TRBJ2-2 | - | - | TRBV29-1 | CSGRRGGTGELFF | TGCAGCGGGAGACGGGGAGGCACCGGGGAGCTGTTTTTT
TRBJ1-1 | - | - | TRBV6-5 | CASSYQGETEAFF | TGTGCCAGCAGTTACCAGGGCGAGACTGAAGCTTTCTTT
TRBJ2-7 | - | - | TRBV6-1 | CASSPGFSYEQYF | TGTGCCAGCAGCCCGGGATTCTCCTACGAGCAGTACTTC
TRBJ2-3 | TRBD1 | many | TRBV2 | CASGQGASTDTQYF | TGTGCCAGCGGACAGGGGGCCTCCACAGATACGCAGTATTTT
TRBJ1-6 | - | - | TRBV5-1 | CASSLDSQGRSPLHF | TGCGCCAGCAGCTTGGACTCTCAGGGCCGCTCACCCCTCCACTTT
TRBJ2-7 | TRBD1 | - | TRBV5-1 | CASSLTGTGFEQYF | TGCGCCAGCAGTTTGACCGGGACAGGTTTCGAGCAGTACTTC
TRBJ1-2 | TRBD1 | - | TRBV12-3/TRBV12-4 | CASSRDRVGYTF | TGTGCCAGCAGCCGAGACAGGGTTGGCTACACCTTC